This TCR beta chain was sequenced for a study of blood T cells in healthy people across ages. Alongside a J-beta primer mix, a sample-barcoded 5' primer served in a second PCR lasting about 7 to 11 cycles. Each CDR3 protein gets one entry after TCRdb re-called the 5' RACE reads with MiXCR. The sample yields some 700,000 distinct CDR3 sequences, 22% seen once. V was cut by 7 bases and J by 10 bases, with 19 bases left in between. Germline CDR1 is SEHNR and CDR2 is FQNEAQ (reference sequence). The CDR3 length is 13 residues. This TCR derives from a man between 65 and 80 years old in good health. The rearrangement links TRBV7-9 to TRBJ1-2; tentative D call: TRBD1 (6 bases). The sequenced sample was blood. The CDR3 sequence is CASNGGGRHDYTF. Written as DNA, the CDR3 is TGTGCCAGCAACGGAGGGGGAAGGCATGACTACACCTTC.